This TCR beta chain was identified in a study of cytomegalovirus exposure and HLA in healthy donors. The CDR3 sequence is 14 residues long. Trimming took 5 bases from V and 2 from J; bases not matched to a gene: 7. Germline CDR1 and CDR2: GTSNPN and SVGIG (reference sequence). This clone has just a few counts. Antigen unknown. PCR primers comprised 60 Vbeta and 13 Jbeta primers. The assay was immunoSEQ multiplex PCR, and TCRdb's table has in-frame clones only and misses some. This table has around 110,000 clones, about 70% appearing once. Study-wide results and limits: Later analysis revealed greater clonal expansion in HLA-associated TCR beta chains than in equally common others. On later analysis, the bulk of CMV-associated TCR beta chains appeared to be HLA-restricted.

The chain uses TRBV30 and TRBJ2-3; the match to TRBD1 covers 7 bases. Input material: PBMCs. This TCR derives from a man in his thirties or forties in good health and CMV-seropositive. Here the CDR3 reads CAWSGTAYTDTQYF. The CDR3 nucleotides are TGTGCCTGGTCAGGGACAGCCTACACAGATACGCAGTATTTT. The whole variable domain, remainder taken from reference TRBV30 and TRBJ2-3, is SQTIHQWPATLVQPVGSPLSLECTVEGTSNPNLYWYRQAAGRGLQLLFYSVGIGQISSEVPQNLSASRPQDRQFILSSKKLLLSDSGFYLCAWSGTAYTDTQYFGPGTRLTVL.